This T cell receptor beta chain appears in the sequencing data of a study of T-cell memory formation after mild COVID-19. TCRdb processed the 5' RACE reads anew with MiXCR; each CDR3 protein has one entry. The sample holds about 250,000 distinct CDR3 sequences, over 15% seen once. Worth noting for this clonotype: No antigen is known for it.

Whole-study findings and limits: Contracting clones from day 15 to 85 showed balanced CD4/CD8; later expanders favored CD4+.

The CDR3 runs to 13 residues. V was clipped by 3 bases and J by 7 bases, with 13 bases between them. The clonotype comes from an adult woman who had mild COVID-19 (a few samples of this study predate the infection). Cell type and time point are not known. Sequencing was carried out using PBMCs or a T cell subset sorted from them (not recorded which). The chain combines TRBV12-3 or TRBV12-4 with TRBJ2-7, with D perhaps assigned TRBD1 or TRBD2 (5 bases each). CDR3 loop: CASSLGRIGEQYF. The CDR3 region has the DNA TGTGCCAGCAGTTTGGGACGTATTGGGGAGCAGTACTTC.